The 25 T cell receptor beta chains reported below all come from one sample, sequenced in a study of graft-versus-host responses after intestinal transplantation. Their specific antigens are unknown. Clones were read by immunoSEQ multiplex PCR, and TCRdb kept only the in-frame ones, dropping some. Among roughly 80,000 clones listed, about nine tenths were seen once. Sequencing was performed on unstimulated CD8+ T cells sorted from spleen or lymph node cells, taken before transplant. The receptors stem from a human donor who was the organ donor for an intestinal transplant.

The V call is TRBV4-1, the J call TRBJ2-4, with D possibly being TRBD2 (6 bases). CDR3 size: 12 residues. CDR1 MGHRA and CDR2 YSYEKL come from the germline V gene. The germline V and J ends were trimmed by 8 bases and 6 bases, with 11 bases remaining between them. The CDR3 bases are TGCGCCAGCGGGGACTCGCTAAACATTCAGTACTTC. Translation gives CASGDSLNIQYF.

The chain combines TRBV29-1 with TRBJ2-5, with TRBD1 identical over 7 bases. This CDR3 comprises 20 residues. V shed 6 bases and J 5 bases; nucleotides not matched to a gene: 30. Germline V lookup: CDR1 SQVTM, CDR2 ANQGSEA. CDR3 DNA sequence: TGCAGCGTAGCAACAGGGGTCCTAGCCTATACGTTCCATAACTCGGAGACCCAGTACTTC. Its translation is CSVATGVLAYTFHNSETQYF.

The chain joins TRBV7-7 to TRBJ2-1; TRBD2 matches at 8 bases. Germline CDR1 reads SSHAT; CDR2 reads FNYEAQ (reference sequence). V was clipped by 5 bases and J by 2 bases; unmatched bases: 5. The CDR3 has 15 amino acids. CDR3 loop: CASSREGGPYNEQFF. The CDR3 DNA is TGTGCCAGCAGCCGGGAGGGGGGGCCCTACAATGAGCAGTTCTTC. The complete variable domain, with remaining parts taken from reference TRBV7-7 and TRBJ2-1, reads GAGVSQSPRYKVTKRGQDVTLRCDPISSHATLYWYQQALGQGPEFLTYFNYEAQPDKSGLPSDRFSAERPEGSISTLTIQRTEQRDSAMYRCASSREGGPYNEQFFGPGTRLTVL.

The gene calls are TRBV5-5 and TRBJ2-7; TRBD2 is a possible D gene (5 bases). The CDR3 contains 11 residues. The V end lost 4 bases, the J end lost 4 bases, and 6 bases lay between the germline ends. Germline CDR1 reads SGHKS; CDR2 reads YYEKEE (reference sequence). This CDR3 is CASSGGYEQYF. The CDR3 coding sequence is TGTGCCAGCAGCGGCGGGTACGAGCAGTACTTC. Full variable domain (outside the CDR3, taken from reference TRBV5-5 and TRBJ2-7): DAGVTQSPTHLIKTRGQQVTLRCSPISGHKSVSWYQQVLGQGPQFIFQYYEKEERGRGNFPDRFSARQFPNYSSELNVNALLLGDSALYLCASSGGYEQYFGPGTRLTVT.

The chain joins TRBV7-2 to TRBJ2-7, with a tentative D call TRBD2 (5 bases). Germline lookup yields CDR1 SGHTA and CDR2 FQGNSA. The CDR3 length is 17 residues. V was cut by 5 bases and J by 2 bases, with 22 bases left in between. CDR3: CASSLTGFPAATYEQYF. The CDR3 DNA reads TGTGCCAGCAGCCTGACCGGGTTCCCAGCGGCCACCTACGAGCAGTACTTC.

V gene TRBV13 combines with J gene TRBJ2-5; D remains ambiguous. Near its end, the DNA agrees better with TRBJ2-7, so the J call may be wrong. Germline-derived CDR1 and CDR2 are PRHDT and FYEKMQ (reference sequence). This CDR3 has 9 residues. This chain's CDR3 is CASGYEQYF. The DNA for the CDR3 is TGTGCCAGCGGGTACGAGCAGTACTTC.

This rearrangement joins TRBV28 to TRBJ1-6, with 8 bases fitting TRBD1. The V gene end was trimmed by 7 bases and the J gene end by 8 bases; junction bases not matched to a gene: 10. The CDR3 has 15 residues. Germline-derived CDR1 and CDR2 are MDHEN and SYDVKM. The CDR3 DNA is TGTGCCAGCACCACTCAGGGGGCTTGGGATTCACCCCTCCACTTT. It encodes CASTTQGAWDSPLHF.

The rearrangement joins TRBV27 to TRBJ2-7; D is possibly TRBD1 (6 bases). This CDR3 spans 16 amino acids. V lost 3 bases and J lost 0, with 15 bases in between. From germline, CDR1 is MNHEY and CDR2 SMNVEV (reference sequence). The CDR3 protein is CASSFWAGVASYEQYF. The CDR3, as DNA: TGTGCCAGCAGTTTTTGGGCAGGGGTCGCCTCCTACGAGCAGTACTTC.

The rearrangement links TRBV29-1 to TRBJ2-3, with 8 bases identical to TRBD1. CDR1 is SQVTM, CDR2 ANQGSEA, per germline. CDR3 length: 13 amino acids. The junction had 6 bases not matched to a gene; V was cut back by 8 bases and J by 2 bases. The CDR3: CSLYRGDTDTQYF. DNA of the CDR3: TGCAGCTTGTACAGGGGGGACACAGATACGCAGTATTTT.

CDR3 region: CASSFRDSSNQPQHF. In DNA form, the CDR3 reads TGTGCCAGCAGCTTTCGGGACAGTAGCAATCAGCCCCAGCATTTT. The chain recombines TRBV7-2 with TRBJ1-5; 7 bases line up with TRBD1. In germline, CDR1 is SGHTA, CDR2 FQGNSA. Losses at the gene ends were 3 bases for V and 0 bases for J; bases not matched to a gene: 2. The CDR3 sequence is 15 residues long.

The rearrangement uses TRBV19 and TRBJ1-1; D unresolved. This CDR3 spans 13 amino acids. Between the trimmed V and J ends, which lost 3 bases and 1 base, there was a span of 6 bases. Germline-derived CDR1 and CDR2 are LNHDA and SQIVND (reference sequence). The CDR3 sequence: CASSIRGNTEAFF. The CDR3, as DNA: TGTGCCAGTAGTATCCGGGGGAACACTGAAGCTTTCTTT.

DNA for the CDR3: TGTGCCAGTAGTCCTCAACGCCCCGGGACAGCAAACTATGGCTACACCTTC. Amino acid sequence: CASSPQRPGTANYGYTF. The chain joins TRBV19 to TRBJ1-2, with 7 bases that match TRBD1. This CDR3 is 17 amino acids long. Germline V gene sequence: CDR1 LNHDA, CDR2 SQIVND (reference sequence). Trimming removed 5 bases from V and 2 bases from J; junction bases left unmatched: 14.

The rearrangement links TRBV18 to TRBJ2-1; D possibly corresponds to TRBD2 (7 bases). CDR1 is KGHSH, CDR2 LQKENI, per germline. Trimming cost V 5 bases and J 8 bases, with 16 bases left between them. The CDR3 extends over 14 amino acids. The CDR3 nucleotides are TGTGCCAGCTCATCAGACGGGGGGCCCTATGAGCAGTTCTTC. Amino acid sequence: CASSSDGGPYEQFF.

The genes are TRBV4-1 and TRBJ1-2; no definite D call. The germline V gene has CDR1 MGHRA and CDR2 YSYEKL. V dropped 1 base and J dropped 6 bases, with 12 bases sitting between them. The CDR3 spans 14 residues. CDR3 DNA sequence: TGCGCCAGCAGCCAAGCTTGGGGTGGAAATGGCTACACCTTC. Protein: CASSQAWGGNGYTF.

The chain links TRBV15 to TRBJ2-5; D gene uncertain. The CDR3 length is 15 residues. V lost 5 bases and J lost 5, with 18 bases in between. Germline-derived CDR1 and CDR2 are LNHNV and YYDKDF (reference sequence). The CDR3 nucleotides are TGTGCCACCAGCTCTCCCCGCGGCCTGGGCGAGACCCAGTACTTC. Translated: CATSSPRGLGETQYF.

The gene calls are TRBV6-1 and TRBJ1-2; D remains unclear. Trimming shortened V by 7 bases and J by 8 bases, and 17 bases separated the two germline ends. The germline gives CDR1 MNHNS, CDR2 SASEGT. The CDR3 covers 13 residues. CDR3 sequence (DNA): TGTGCCAGCAATCCATACTTCCTGGGAGGCTACACCTTC. Its protein product is CASNPYFLGGYTF.

This clone has only one observation. The chain combines TRBV7-9 with TRBJ2-1; TRBD1 aligns across 8 bases. Trimming removed 3 bases from V and 8 bases from J; junction bases left unmatched: 21. CDR1 and CDR2 from the germline V gene are SEHNR and FQNEAQ (reference sequence). This CDR3 has 19 amino acids. The CDR3 DNA is TGTGCCAGCAGCTTCAAAGGGGACGCCGACAGGGGCTATTGGGATGAGCAGTTCTTC. It yields the protein CASSFKGDADRGYWDEQFF.

This clone was observed a few times. The J gene is TRBJ2-7, the V gene TRBV6-5; D is undetermined. Germline loops: CDR1 MNHEY, CDR2 SVGAGI. The CDR3 consists of 13 residues. V lost 3 bases and J lost 4, with 10 bases in between. The CDR3 loop reads CASSYRVSYEQYF. For the CDR3, the DNA is TGTGCCAGCAGTTATCGGGTCAGTTACGAGCAGTACTTC.

The rearrangement links TRBV19 to TRBJ2-2; D is tentatively TRBD1 or TRBD2 (5 bases each). CDR3 length equals 13 residues. The germline V gene encodes CDR1 LNHDA and CDR2 SQIVND (reference sequence). V lost 3 bases, J lost 6 bases, and 8 bases lay in between. CDR3 amino acids: CASSILGAGELFF. Written as DNA, the CDR3 is TGTGCCAGTAGTATTTTGGGGGCCGGGGAGCTGTTTTTT. The full variable domain, its missing parts supplied by reference TRBV19 and TRBJ2-2, is DGGITQSPKYLFRKEGQNVTLSCEQNLNHDAMYWYRQDPGQGLRLIYYSQIVNDFQKGDIAEGYSVSREKKESFPLTVTSAQKNPTAFYLCASSILGAGELFFGEGSRLTVL.

The chain couples TRBV27 to TRBJ2-7; TRBD2 matches at 9 bases. The CDR3 length is 15 residues. V trimming: 2 bases; J trimming: 4 bases; junction bases outside the gene matches: 6. Germline V CDR1 and CDR2: MNHEY, SMNVEV (reference sequence). The CDR3 bases are TGTGCCAGCAGTTTAGGAAGCGGGGGGACTTACGAGCAGTACTTC. This translates into CASSLGSGGTYEQYF.

The rearrangement uses TRBV28 and TRBJ2-1; no firm D call. Germline assignment: CDR1 MDHEN and CDR2 SYDVKM. Between the trimmed V and J ends, which lost 4 bases and 0 bases, there was a span of 7 bases. The CDR3 contains 14 residues. CDR3 coding DNA: TGTGCCAGCAGTTCGATAAGCTCCTACAATGAGCAGTTCTTC. It translates to CASSSISSYNEQFF.

The chain joins TRBV2 to TRBJ2-7, with 7 bases fitting TRBD2. The V segment lost 7 bases and the J segment 2 bases; nucleotides outside the gene matches: 5. The CDR3 totals 13 residues. Germline-derived CDR1 and CDR2 are SNHLY and FYNNEI. CDR3 region: CASTGGTTYEQYF. CDR3 DNA sequence: TGTGCCAGCACCGGGGGGACTACCTACGAGCAGTACTTC.

The genes are TRBV11-2 and TRBJ2-7, with 12 nucleotides matching TRBD2. J was trimmed by 3 bases and V by 5 bases; bases with no gene match: 5. This CDR3 region has 15 residues. Germline V gene sequence: CDR1 SGHAT, CDR2 FQNNGV. The CDR3 region is CASSPWTSGVYEQYF. The CDR3 nucleotides read TGTGCCAGCAGCCCCTGGACTAGCGGGGTCTACGAGCAGTACTTC.

The chain recombines TRBV29-1 with TRBJ2-7, with D unresolved. Looked up from germline, CDR1 is SQVTM and CDR2 is ANQGSEA. CDR3 length equals 13 residues. V lost 5 bases, J lost 0 bases, and 11 bases lay in between. The CDR3 DNA reads as TGCAGCGTTTTCTTTACCCTCTCCTACGAGCAGTACTTC. Amino acid sequence: CSVFFTLSYEQYF.

This clone appeared once. This rearrangement joins TRBV13 to TRBJ2-1, with 10 bases identical to TRBD2. This CDR3 contains 16 residues. CDR1 and CDR2 from the germline V gene are PRHDT and FYEKMQ (reference sequence). The junction had 11 bases not matched to a gene; V was cut back by 5 bases and J by 7 bases. The CDR3 nucleotides are TGTGCCAGCAGCAGACTAGCGGGCCACCCGAGGAATGAGCAGTTCTTC. Its translation: CASSRLAGHPRNEQFF.